The 13 T cell receptor beta chains listed next were all sequenced from one sample in a study of regulatory T cells in long-lasting Graves disease. HTBI primers from iRepertoire and Arm-PCR of CDR3 regions yielded the TCR beta libraries. MiXCR, run by TCRdb on the multiplex PCR reads, gives a single entry per CDR3 protein. Of about 450,000 distinct CDR3 sequences in the sample, about 16% are singletons; the top ten hold roughly 10%. Regarding time point: newly diagnosed GD, antithyroid drugs for less than 3 months. With RNA extracted from PBMCs as input, the TCR library was made. The same sample was also studied in work on T cells in Graves' hyperthyroidism and ophthalmopathy.

The sequenced sample was peripheral blood mononuclear cells (PBMCs), obtained at new diagnosis, from a patient treated with antithyroid drugs. All receptors come from a woman in her twenties or thirties with Graves disease.

As to this clonotype: A read error is possible here, since a much larger clone lies one base away. V usage is TRBV6-2 or TRBV6-3 and J usage is TRBJ2-1, with TRBD2 matching 12 bases. With V trimmed by 5 bases and J by 10 bases, 6 bases remained unmatched. The CDR3 spans 14 residues. Germline V gene data show CDR1 as MNHEY and CDR2 as SVGEGT. The CDR3 is CASSAGTSGYEQFF. CDR3 nucleotides: TGTGCCAGCAGTGCCGGGACTAGCGGGTACGAGCAGTTCTTC.

Concerning this clonotype: A much bigger clone sits one base away, suggesting this may be a read error. The chain carries TRBV14 and TRBJ2-1; 8 bases are shared with TRBD1. The end of the DNA is better explained by TRBJ2-5, so the J call may be wrong. The germline CDR1 and CDR2 sequences are SGHDN and FVKESK. The CDR3 sequence is 14 residues long. CDR3 amino acids: CAGSQVTGEETQYF. The CDR3 DNA reads TGTGCCGGCAGCCAAGTGACAGGGGAAGAGACCCAGTACTTC.

This chain uses TRBV7-2 with TRBJ2-5; D not certain. V was shortened by 1 base and J by 3 bases, with 6 bases between the two germline ends. The CDR3 runs to 13 residues. The germline V gene has CDR1 SGHTA and CDR2 FQGNSA. CDR3 coding DNA: TGTGCCAGCAGCTTAGGGTCGGAAGAGACCCAGTACTTC. Translation: CASSLGSEETQYF.

This clonotype occurred many times. V gene TRBV6-5 combines with J gene TRBJ2-2, with TRBD2 identical over 12 bases. Looked up from germline, CDR1 is MNHEY and CDR2 is SVGAGI. This CDR3 has 17 amino acids. V shed 2 bases and J 6 bases; nucleotides not matched to a gene: 7. DNA of the CDR3: TGTGCCAGCAGTTACCTCCGTCTAGCGGGAGGGCCCGGGGAGCTGTTTTTT. Its protein product is CASSYLRLAGGPGELFF.

This clonotype was seen many times. V gene TRBV27 combines with J gene TRBJ2-1, with D possibly matching TRBD1 (6 bases). This CDR3 contains 17 residues. The germline V gene has CDR1 MNHEY and CDR2 SMNVEV (reference sequence). V lost 2 bases and J lost 2, with 16 bases in between. CDR3 amino acids: CASSLQGEGTPYNEQFF. CDR3 bases: TGTGCCAGCAGTTTACAGGGCGAAGGGACACCCTACAATGAGCAGTTCTTC.

At least ten counts were recorded for this clonotype. The J gene is TRBJ2-1, the V gene TRBV18; D gene uncertain. From germline, CDR1 is KGHSH and CDR2 LQKENI. There are 15 residues in the CDR3. V was trimmed by 2 bases and J by 1 base, leaving 9 bases between them. CDR3 DNA: TGTGCCAGCTCACCAATCACAGTATCCTACAATGAGCAGTTCTTC. It encodes CASSPITVSYNEQFF.

The rearrangement joins TRBV15 to TRBJ2-7; D gene ambiguous. From germline, CDR1 is LNHNV and CDR2 YYDKDF (reference sequence). The CDR3 is 19 residues long. The V gene lost 0 bases and the J gene lost 0 bases, with 21 bases spanning the gap. The CDR3 protein is CATSRDLSNIPSNSYEQYF. CDR3 nucleotide sequence: TGTGCCACCAGCAGAGATCTATCGAACATACCAAGTAACTCCTACGAGCAGTACTTC.

The chain carries TRBV20-1 and TRBJ2-7; maybe TRBD1 (6 bases). Looked up from germline, CDR1 is DFQATT and CDR2 is SNEGSKA (reference sequence). The V gene lost 3 bases and the J gene lost 4 bases, with 16 bases spanning the gap. This CDR3 contains 14 residues. As DNA, the CDR3 is TGCAGTGCTAGCCCGACCGGGACAACGTACGAGCAGTACTTC. Amino acid sequence: CSASPTGTTYEQYF.

This clonotype was picked up many times. The rearrangement joins TRBV20-1 to TRBJ1-5; 7 bases match TRBD1. J lost 0 bases, V lost 6 bases, and 8 bases had no gene match. The germline CDR1 and CDR2 sequences are DFQATT and SNEGSKA (reference sequence). The length of the CDR3 is 15 residues. DNA for the CDR3: TGCAGTGCCACAACAGGGGATGGTAGCAATCAGCCCCAGCATTTT. Translated, it gives CSATTGDGSNQPQHF.

This clonotype was counted only a few times. The V gene is TRBV6-2 or TRBV6-3, the J gene TRBJ2-7; D is unclear. The CDR3 sequence is 11 residues long. The germline gives CDR1 MNHEY, CDR2 SVGEGT. Trimming cost V 4 bases and J 9 bases, with 10 bases left between them. This CDR3 is CASSSGSGQYF. The CDR3 DNA sequence: TGTGCCAGCAGTTCAGGTTCTGGGCAGTACTTC.

The chain links TRBV7-2 to TRBJ1-2; D is unclear. V lost 5 bases and J lost 8, with 15 bases in between. This CDR3 has 13 residues. In germline, CDR1 is SGHTA, CDR2 FQGNSA. Written as DNA, the CDR3 is TGTGCCAGCAGCCTGAGAAAGGCCCAAGGCTACACCTTC. Protein: CASSLRKAQGYTF. The whole variable domain, filled in from reference TRBV7-2 and TRBJ1-2, reads GAGVSQSPSNKVTEKGKDVELRCDPISGHTALYWYRQSLGQGLEFLIYFQGNSAPDKSGLPSDRFSAERTGGSVSTLTIQRTQQEDSAVYLCASSLRKAQGYTFGSGTRLTVV.

This chain connects TRBV6-9 to TRBJ2-7, with TRBD2 as a possible D gene (6 bases). The CDR3 spans 14 residues. V shed 8 bases and J shed 1 base, with 15 bases lying between them. CDR1 is MNHGY and CDR2 is SVAAGI in the germline V gene. The CDR3 nucleotides are TGTGCCAGCGGTTCCGCGGCGGGGTCCTACGAGCAGTACTTC. It specifies CASGSAAGSYEQYF.

This sequence joins TRBV7-2 and TRBJ2-1; 12 bases are a match to TRBD2. CDR3 size: 15 residues. CDR1 and CDR2 (germline): SGHTA, FQGNSA. The ends lost 2 bases at V and 6 bases at J; junction bases unmatched: 2. The CDR3 nucleotides read TGTGCCAGCAGCTTACGACTAGCGGGAGTCAATGAGCAGTTCTTC. Protein product: CASSLRLAGVNEQFF.